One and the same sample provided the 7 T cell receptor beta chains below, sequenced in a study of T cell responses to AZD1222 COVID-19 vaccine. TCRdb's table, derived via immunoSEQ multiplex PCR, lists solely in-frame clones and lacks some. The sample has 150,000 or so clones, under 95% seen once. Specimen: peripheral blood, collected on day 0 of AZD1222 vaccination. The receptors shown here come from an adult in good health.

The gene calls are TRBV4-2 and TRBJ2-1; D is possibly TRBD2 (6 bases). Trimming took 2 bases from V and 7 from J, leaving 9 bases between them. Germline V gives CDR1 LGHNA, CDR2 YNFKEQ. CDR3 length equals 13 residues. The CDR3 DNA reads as TGTGCCAGCAGCCAAACTCGGGGGAATGAGCAGTTCTTC. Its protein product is CASSQTRGNEQFF.

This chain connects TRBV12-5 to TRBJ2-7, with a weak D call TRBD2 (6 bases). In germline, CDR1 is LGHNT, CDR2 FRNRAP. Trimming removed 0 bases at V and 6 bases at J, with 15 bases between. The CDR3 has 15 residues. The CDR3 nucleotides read TGTGCTAGTGGTTTGGTATTGGGGGGACCGATCGAGCAGTACTTC. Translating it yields CASGLVLGGPIEQYF.

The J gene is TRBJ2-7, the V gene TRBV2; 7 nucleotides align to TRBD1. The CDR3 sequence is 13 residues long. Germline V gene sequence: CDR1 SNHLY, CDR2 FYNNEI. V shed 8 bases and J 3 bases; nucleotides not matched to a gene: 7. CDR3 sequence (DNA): TGTGCCAGCCTAGGGACAGTTGACTACGAGCAGTACTTC. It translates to CASLGTVDYEQYF.

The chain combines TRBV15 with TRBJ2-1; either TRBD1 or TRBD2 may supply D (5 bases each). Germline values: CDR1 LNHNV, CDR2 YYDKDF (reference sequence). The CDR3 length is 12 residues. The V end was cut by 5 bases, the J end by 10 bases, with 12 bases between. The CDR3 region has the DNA TGTGCCACCAGCTCAGAGGGGAGCGAGCAGTTCTTC. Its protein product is CATSSEGSEQFF.

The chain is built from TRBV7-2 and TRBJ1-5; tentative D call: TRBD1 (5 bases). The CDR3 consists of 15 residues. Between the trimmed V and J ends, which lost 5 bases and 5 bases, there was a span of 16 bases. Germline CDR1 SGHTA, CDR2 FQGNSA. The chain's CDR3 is CASSPQGRGDQPQHF. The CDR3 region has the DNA TGTGCCAGCAGCCCTCAGGGCCGCGGAGATCAGCCCCAGCATTTT.

The CDR3 nucleotides read TGTGCCTGGTGGTCAAGGGGGGACGGGCGAGTTGACACTGAAGCTTTCTTT. Translating it yields CAWWSRGDGRVDTEAFF. This chain connects TRBV30 to TRBJ1-1; D might be TRBD1 (6 bases). CDR3 length: 17 residues. Trimming shortened V by 5 bases and J by 3 bases, and 25 bases separated the two germline ends. Germline V gene data show CDR1 as GTSNPN and CDR2 as SVGIG (reference sequence).

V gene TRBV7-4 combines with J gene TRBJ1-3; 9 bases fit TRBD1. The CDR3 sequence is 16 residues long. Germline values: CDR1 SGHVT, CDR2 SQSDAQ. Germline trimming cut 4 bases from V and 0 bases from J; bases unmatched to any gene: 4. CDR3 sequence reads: CASSSTGGCSGNTIYF. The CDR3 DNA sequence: TGTGCCAGCAGCTCGACAGGGGGATGCTCTGGAAACACCATATATTTT.